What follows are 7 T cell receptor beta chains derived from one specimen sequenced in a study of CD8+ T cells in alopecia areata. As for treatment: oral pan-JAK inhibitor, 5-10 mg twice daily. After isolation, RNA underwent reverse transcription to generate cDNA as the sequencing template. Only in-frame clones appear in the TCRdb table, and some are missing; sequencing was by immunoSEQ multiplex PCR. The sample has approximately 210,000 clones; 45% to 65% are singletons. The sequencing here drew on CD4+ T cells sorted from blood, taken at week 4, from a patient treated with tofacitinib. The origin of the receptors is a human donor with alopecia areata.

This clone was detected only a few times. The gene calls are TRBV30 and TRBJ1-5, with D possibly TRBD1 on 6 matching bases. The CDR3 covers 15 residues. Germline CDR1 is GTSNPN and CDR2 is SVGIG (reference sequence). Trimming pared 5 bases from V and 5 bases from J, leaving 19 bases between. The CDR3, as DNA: TGTGCCTGGGGTAGCCGGGGACATGGGTATCAGCCCCAGCATTTT. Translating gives CAWGSRGHGYQPQHF.

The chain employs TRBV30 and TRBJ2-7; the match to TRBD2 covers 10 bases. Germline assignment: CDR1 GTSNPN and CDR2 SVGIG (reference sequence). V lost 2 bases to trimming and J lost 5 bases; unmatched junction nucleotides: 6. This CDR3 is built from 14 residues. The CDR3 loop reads CAWSWGLALNEQYF. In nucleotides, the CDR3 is TGTGCCTGGAGTTGGGGACTAGCGTTGAACGAGCAGTACTTC.

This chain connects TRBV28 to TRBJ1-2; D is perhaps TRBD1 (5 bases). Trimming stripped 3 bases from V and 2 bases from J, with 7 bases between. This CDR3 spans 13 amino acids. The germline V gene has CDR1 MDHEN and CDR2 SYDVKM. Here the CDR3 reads CASSFAGNYGYTF. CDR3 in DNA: TGTGCCAGCAGTTTTGCAGGGAACTATGGCTACACCTTC.

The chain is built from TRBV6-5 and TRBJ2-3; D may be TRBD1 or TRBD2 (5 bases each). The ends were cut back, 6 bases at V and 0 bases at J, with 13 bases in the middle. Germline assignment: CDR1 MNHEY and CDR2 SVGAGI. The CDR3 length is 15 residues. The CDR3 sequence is CASSSGTTSTDTQYF. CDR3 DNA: TGTGCCAGCAGCTCCGGGACGACTAGCACAGATACGCAGTATTTT.

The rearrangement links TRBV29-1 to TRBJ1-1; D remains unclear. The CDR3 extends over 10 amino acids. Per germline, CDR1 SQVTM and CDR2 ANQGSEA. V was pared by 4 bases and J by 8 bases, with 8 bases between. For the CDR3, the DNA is TGCAGCGTTGGTCAGGAAGAAGCTTTCTTT. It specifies CSVGQEEAFF.

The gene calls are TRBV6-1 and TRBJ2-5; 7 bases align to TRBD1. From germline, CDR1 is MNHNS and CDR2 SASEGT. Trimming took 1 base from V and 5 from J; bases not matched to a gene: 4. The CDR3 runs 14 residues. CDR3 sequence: CASSEGQGWETQYF. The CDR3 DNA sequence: TGTGCCAGCAGTGAAGGACAGGGTTGGGAGACCCAGTACTTC.

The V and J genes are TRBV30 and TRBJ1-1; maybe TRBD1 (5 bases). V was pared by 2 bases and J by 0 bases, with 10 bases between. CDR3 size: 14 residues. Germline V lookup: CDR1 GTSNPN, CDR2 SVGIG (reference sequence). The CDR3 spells CAWSLRQMNTEAFF. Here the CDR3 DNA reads TGTGCCTGGAGTCTCCGACAGATGAACACTGAAGCTTTCTTT.